This TCR beta chain was sequenced during a study of shared clonotypes between healthy human individuals. The overall study: The study used three CD4 naive, three CD4 memory, two CD8 naive and one CD8 memory plate per donor.

CDR3 length equals 15 residues. V was shortened by 0 bases and J by 4 bases, with 11 bases between the two germline ends. Clones were read by immunoSEQ multiplex PCR, and TCRdb kept only the in-frame ones, dropping some. In the table there are 550,000 to 850,000 clones, about two thirds of which are singletons. Turning to this clone: The antigen is not known.

Whole-study results and caveats: Only a few donors were included, so the genetic and exposure-history diversity represented was limited. It was anticipated that sequencing depth would influence how many clonotypes donors shared. Roughly 5% of naive CD4 clonotypes were shared across a handful of donors.

Input material: memory CD4+ T cells sorted from blood. Subset indicated: CD45RA-negative fraction. This clonotype originated in a woman younger than 45 in good health. The chain employs TRBV5-7 and TRBJ1-5; D is undetermined. TRBV5-7 is treated as an ORF (open reading frame) with a function not yet certain. CDR3 sequence: CASSLVALGNQPQHF. CDR3 sequence (DNA): TGTGCCAGCAGCTTGGTCGCACTGGGAAATCAGCCCCAGCATTTT.